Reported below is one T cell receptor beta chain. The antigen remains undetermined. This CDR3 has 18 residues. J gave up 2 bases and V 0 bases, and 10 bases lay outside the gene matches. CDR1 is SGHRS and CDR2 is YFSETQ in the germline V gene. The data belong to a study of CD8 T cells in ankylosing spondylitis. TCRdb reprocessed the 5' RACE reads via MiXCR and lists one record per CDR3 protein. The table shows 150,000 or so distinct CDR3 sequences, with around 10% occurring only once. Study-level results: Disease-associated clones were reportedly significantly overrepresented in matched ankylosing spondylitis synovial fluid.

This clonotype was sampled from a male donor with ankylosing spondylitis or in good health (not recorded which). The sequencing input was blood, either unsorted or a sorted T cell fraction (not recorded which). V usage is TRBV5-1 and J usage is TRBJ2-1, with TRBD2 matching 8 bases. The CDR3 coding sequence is TGCGCCAGCAGCTTGGGGTCGTTGGCGGGAGGTGCCTACAATGAGCAGTTCTTC. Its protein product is CASSLGSLAGGAYNEQFF.